Listed here are 2 T cell receptor beta chains from one sample, sequenced in a study of T cell clusters in autoimmune cytopenias. Multiplex touch-down PCR amplified TRB using TRB-A and TRB-B pools in one tube. TCRdb reprocessed the multiplex PCR reads, with one entry per CDR3 protein and no DNA. The data include approximately 15,000 distinct CDR3 sequences; the top ten clones carry roughly 3.5%. TRB was amplified from roughly 0.25 ug of peripheral blood genomic DNA per sample. This sample also belongs to another study, concerning T cell repertoires in aging, cancer and after chemotherapy.

Specimen: peripheral blood. Every receptor here comes from a human donor in good health.

The chain recombines TRBV27 with TRBJ2-5; without DNA, the TCRdb call of TRBD2 cannot be checked. The germline V gene encodes CDR1 MNHEY and CDR2 SMNVEV (reference sequence). CDR3 size: 16 residues. CDR3 protein: CASTQGSSGLGGTQYF.

The chain recombines TRBV4-2 with TRBJ2-3; without DNA, the TCRdb call of TRBD1 cannot be checked. Per germline, CDR1 LGHNA and CDR2 YNFKEQ. The CDR3 loop spans 16 amino acids. CDR3 amino acids: CASSQDVGHRTDTQYF.